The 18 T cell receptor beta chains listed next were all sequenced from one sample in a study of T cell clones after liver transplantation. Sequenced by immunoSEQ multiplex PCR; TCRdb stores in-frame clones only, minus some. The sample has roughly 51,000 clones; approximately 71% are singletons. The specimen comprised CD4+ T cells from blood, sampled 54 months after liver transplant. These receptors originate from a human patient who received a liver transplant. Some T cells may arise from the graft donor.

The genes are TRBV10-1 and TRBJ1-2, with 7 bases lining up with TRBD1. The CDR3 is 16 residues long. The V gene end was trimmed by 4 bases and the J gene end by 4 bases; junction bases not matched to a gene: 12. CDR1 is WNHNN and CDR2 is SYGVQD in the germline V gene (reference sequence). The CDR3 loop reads CASSASGTASPYGYTF. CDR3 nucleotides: TGCGCCAGCAGTGCCTCCGGGACAGCCTCCCCCTATGGCTACACCTTC.

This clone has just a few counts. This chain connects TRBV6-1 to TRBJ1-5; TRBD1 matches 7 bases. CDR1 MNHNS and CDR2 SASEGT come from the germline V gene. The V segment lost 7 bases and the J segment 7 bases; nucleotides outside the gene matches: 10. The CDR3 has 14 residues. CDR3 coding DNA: TGTGCCAGCAACTTCGGACAGGCGGGGCAGCCCCAGCATTTT. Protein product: CASNFGQAGQPQHF.

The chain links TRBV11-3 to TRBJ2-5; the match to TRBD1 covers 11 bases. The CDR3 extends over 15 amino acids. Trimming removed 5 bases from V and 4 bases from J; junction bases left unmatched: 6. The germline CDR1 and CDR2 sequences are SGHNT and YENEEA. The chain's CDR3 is CASSLGQGASETQYF. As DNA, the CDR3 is TGTGCCAGCAGCCTCGGACAGGGGGCTTCAGAGACCCAGTACTTC.

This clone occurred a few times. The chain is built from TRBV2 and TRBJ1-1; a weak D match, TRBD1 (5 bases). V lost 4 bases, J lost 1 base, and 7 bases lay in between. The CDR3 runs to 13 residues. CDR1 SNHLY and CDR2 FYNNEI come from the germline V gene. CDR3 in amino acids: CASSGGRNTEAFF. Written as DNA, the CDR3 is TGTGCCAGCAGTGGGGGCAGGAACACTGAAGCTTTCTTT. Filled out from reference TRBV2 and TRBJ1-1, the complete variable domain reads EPEVTQTPSHQVTQMGQEVILRCVPISNHLYFYWYRQILGQKVEFLVSFYNNEISEKSEIFDDQFSVERPDGSNFTLKIRSTKLEDSAMYFCASSGGRNTEAFFGQGTRLTVV.

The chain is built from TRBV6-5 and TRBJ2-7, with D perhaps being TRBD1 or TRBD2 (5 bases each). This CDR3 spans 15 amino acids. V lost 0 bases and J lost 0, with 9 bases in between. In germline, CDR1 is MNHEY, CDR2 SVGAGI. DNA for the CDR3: TGTGCCAGCAGTTACTCGGGGGTAAGCTCCTACGAGCAGTACTTC. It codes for CASSYSGVSSYEQYF.

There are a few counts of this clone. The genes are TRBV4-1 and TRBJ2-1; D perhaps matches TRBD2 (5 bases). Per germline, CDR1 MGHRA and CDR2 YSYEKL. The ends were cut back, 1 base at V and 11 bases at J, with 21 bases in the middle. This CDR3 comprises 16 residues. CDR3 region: CASSQVRDRGFGKQFF. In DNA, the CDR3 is TGCGCCAGCAGCCAAGTCCGAGATCGAGGGTTTGGCAAGCAGTTCTTC.

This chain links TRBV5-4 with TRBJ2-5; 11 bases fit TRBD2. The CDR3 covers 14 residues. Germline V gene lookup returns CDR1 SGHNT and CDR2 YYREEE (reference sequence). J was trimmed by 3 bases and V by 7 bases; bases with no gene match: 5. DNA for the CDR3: TGTGCCAGCGGGCTAGCGGGGGGAGAAGAGACCCAGTACTTC. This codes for CASGLAGGEETQYF.

CDR3 nucleotide sequence: TGCGCCAGCAGCCAAGATGTAGCGGGGAGCTCCTATAATTCACCCCTCCACTTT. This codes for CASSQDVAGSSYNSPLHF. The chain links TRBV4-1 to TRBJ1-6; D gene ambiguous. Germline V gives CDR1 MGHRA, CDR2 YSYEKL. V gave up 0 bases and J gave up 0 bases, with 12 bases separating them. This CDR3 comprises 18 residues.

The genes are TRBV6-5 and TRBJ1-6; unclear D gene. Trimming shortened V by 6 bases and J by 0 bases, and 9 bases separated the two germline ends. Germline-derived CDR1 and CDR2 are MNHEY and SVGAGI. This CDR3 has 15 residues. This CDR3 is CASRPYSSYNSPLHF. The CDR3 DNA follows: TGTGCCAGCAGACCCTATAGCTCCTATAATTCACCCCTCCACTTT.

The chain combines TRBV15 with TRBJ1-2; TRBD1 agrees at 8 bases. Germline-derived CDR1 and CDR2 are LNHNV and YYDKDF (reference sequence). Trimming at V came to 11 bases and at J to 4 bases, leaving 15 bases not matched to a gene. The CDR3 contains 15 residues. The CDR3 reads CASRTGIQPSYGYTF. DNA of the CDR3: TGTGCCTCACGGACAGGGATTCAACCATCCTATGGCTACACCTTC.

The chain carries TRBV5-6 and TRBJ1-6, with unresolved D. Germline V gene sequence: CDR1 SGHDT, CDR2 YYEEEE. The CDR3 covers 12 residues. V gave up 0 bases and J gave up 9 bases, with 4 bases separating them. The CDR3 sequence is CASSLDRSPLHF. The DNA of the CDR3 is TGTGCCAGCAGCTTGGACCGTTCACCCCTCCACTTT. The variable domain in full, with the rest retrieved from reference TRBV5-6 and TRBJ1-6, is DAGVTQSPTHLIKTRGQQVTLRCSPKSGHDTVSWYQQALGQGPQFIFQYYEEEERQRGNFPDRFSGHQFPNYSSELNVNALLLGDSALYLCASSLDRSPLHFGNGTRLTVT.

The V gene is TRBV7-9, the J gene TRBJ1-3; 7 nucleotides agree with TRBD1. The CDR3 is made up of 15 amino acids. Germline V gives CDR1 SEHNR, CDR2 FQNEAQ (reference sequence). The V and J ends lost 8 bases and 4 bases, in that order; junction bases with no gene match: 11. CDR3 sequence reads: CASALQGMKGNTIYF. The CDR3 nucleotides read TGTGCCAGCGCTCTACAGGGGATGAAGGGAAACACCATATATTTT.

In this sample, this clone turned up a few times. Written as DNA, the CDR3 is TGTGCCAGCAGCCAAGGGCCGAAGACTGAAGCTTTCTTT. It encodes CASSQGPKTEAFF. The V call is TRBV4-2, the J call TRBJ1-1; D gene unclear. The CDR3 sequence is 13 residues long. The germline gives CDR1 LGHNA, CDR2 YNFKEQ. Trimming cost V 1 base and J 5 bases, with 8 bases left between them.

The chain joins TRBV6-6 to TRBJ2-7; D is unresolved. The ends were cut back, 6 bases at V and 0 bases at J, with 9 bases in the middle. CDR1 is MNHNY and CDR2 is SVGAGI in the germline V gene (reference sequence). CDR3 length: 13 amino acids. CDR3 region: CASSTYSSYEQYF. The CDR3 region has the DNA TGTGCCAGCAGCACCTACAGCTCCTACGAGCAGTACTTC.

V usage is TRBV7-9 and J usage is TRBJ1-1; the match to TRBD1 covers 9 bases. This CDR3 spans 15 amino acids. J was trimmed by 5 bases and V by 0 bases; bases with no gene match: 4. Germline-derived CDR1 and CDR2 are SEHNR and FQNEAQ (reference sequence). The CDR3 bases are TGTGCCAGCAGCTTAGCGTTGACAGGGGGGACTGAAGCTTTCTTT. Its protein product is CASSLALTGGTEAFF.

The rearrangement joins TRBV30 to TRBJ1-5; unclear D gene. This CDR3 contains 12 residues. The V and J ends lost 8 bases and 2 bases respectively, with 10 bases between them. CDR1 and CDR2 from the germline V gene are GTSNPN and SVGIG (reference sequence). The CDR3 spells CAGSAGNQPQHF. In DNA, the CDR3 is TGTGCCGGGTCCGCAGGCAATCAGCCCCAGCATTTT.

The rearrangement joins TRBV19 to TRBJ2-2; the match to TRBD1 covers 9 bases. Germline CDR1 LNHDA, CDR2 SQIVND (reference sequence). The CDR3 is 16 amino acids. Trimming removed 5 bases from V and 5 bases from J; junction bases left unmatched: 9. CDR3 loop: CASSLHGTGRTGELFF. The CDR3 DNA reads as TGTGCCAGTAGTCTCCACGGGACAGGGAGGACCGGGGAGCTGTTTTTT. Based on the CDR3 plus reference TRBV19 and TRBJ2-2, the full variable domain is DGGITQSPKYLFRKEGQNVTLSCEQNLNHDAMYWYRQDPGQGLRLIYYSQIVNDFQKGDIAEGYSVSREKKESFPLTVTSAQKNPTAFYLCASSLHGTGRTGELFFGEGSRLTVL.

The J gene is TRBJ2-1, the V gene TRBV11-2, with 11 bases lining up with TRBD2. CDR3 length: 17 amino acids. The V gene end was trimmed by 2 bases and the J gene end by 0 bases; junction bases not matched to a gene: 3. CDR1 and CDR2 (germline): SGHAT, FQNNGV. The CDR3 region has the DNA TGTGCCAGCAGCTTACGGACTAGCGGGTACTCCTACAATGAGCAGTTCTTC. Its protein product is CASSLRTSGYSYNEQFF.